This TCR beta chain is from a study of cytomegalovirus exposure and HLA in healthy donors. Study-level points and caveats: Reports state that TCR beta sequences accurately predicted most subjects' HLA-A and HLA-B alleles. Most TCR sequences were seen very rarely across donors, but some public TCRs occurred in many. The study listed roughly 150 cytomegalovirus-associated TCR beta chains.

Each of the donors was a healthy bone marrow donor. With respect to this clone: Its antigen is unknown.

Amplification used 60 Vbeta primers and 13 Jbeta primers. The repertoire was sequenced with immunoSEQ multiplex PCR; TCRdb's copy has only in-frame clones and lacks some. Here the sample spans roughly 200,000 clones, 70% being singletons. There are 12 residues in the CDR3. Germline lookup yields CDR1 SGHKS and CDR2 YYEKEE (reference sequence). Trimming removed 4 bases from V and 3 bases from J, with 8 bases in between. The V gene is TRBV5-5, the J gene TRBJ2-7; possibly TRBD1 for D (5 bases). The receptor was isolated from a man in his forties or fifties in good health and CMV-seropositive. The material sequenced was PBMCs. The CDR3 sequence: CASSPDIYEQYF. The CDR3, as DNA: TGTGCCAGCAGCCCGGACATCTACGAGCAGTACTTC.